This entry lists 14 T cell receptor beta chains sequenced from one sample in a study of shared clonotypes between healthy human individuals. Positive CCR7 selection of CD45RO-negative cells yielded the naive CD8 cells, and terminally differentiated effector memory CD45RA+ cells were excluded. The protocol was immunoSEQ multiplex PCR, while the TCRdb copy is restricted to in-frame clones and leaves out a portion. The top ten clones hold 1.5% to 2% of a sample with around 2.1 million clones, 93% of them seen once. The sequenced material came from naive CD8+ T cells from PBMCs. Receptors originate from a man aged 18 to 29 in good health. Some clones in this sample may be carry-over from other donors' samples.

V is TRBV20-1 and J is TRBJ2-3, with D tentatively TRBD1 (5 bases). The CDR3 runs to 10 residues. V was cut by 5 bases and J by 6 bases, with 6 bases left in between. Germline V gene sequence: CDR1 DFQATT, CDR2 SNEGSKA (reference sequence). The CDR3 sequence is CSASGDTQYF. DNA of the CDR3: TGCAGTGCTTCAGGGGATACGCAGTATTTT.

This rearrangement joins TRBV28 to TRBJ1-2; D gene uncertain. V was cut by 5 bases and J by 12 bases, with 22 bases left in between. In germline, CDR1 is MDHEN, CDR2 SYDVKM. This CDR3 has 14 residues. CDR3 residues: CASSLQSSRRFNTF. CDR3 coding DNA: TGTGCCAGCAGTCTACAAAGTTCAAGGCGGTTTAACACCTTC.

The gene calls are TRBV6-4 and TRBJ2-2; the match to TRBD1 covers 12 bases. CDR3 size: 21 residues. After removal of 0 bases from V and 1 base from J, the junction contained 12 bases not matched to a gene. Germline loops: CDR1 MRHNA, CDR2 SNTAGT. For the CDR3, the DNA is TGTGCCAGCAGTGACTCGAGGACCGGGACAGGGGGCGGGGAGAACACCGGGGAGCTGTTTTTT. As protein: CASSDSRTGTGGGENTGELFF.

The sample holds one count of this clone. V and J are TRBV19 and TRBJ2-2; D not resolved. Trimming took 8 bases from V and 1 from J, leaving 8 bases between them. The CDR3 contains 13 residues. Germline V gene sequence: CDR1 LNHDA, CDR2 SQIVND (reference sequence). CDR3 loop: CASGERNTGELFF. The CDR3 nucleotides read TGTGCCAGTGGCGAGAGGAACACCGGGGAGCTGTTTTTT. Supplemented by reference TRBV19 and TRBJ2-2, the full variable domain reads DGGITQSPKYLFRKEGQNVTLSCEQNLNHDAMYWYRQDPGQGLRLIYYSQIVNDFQKGDIAEGYSVSREKKESFPLTVTSAQKNPTAFYLCASGERNTGELFFGEGSRLTVL.

The chain links TRBV4-1 to TRBJ2-7; 7 positions match TRBD1. The CDR3 extends over 14 amino acids. The trim removed 4 bases at V and 2 bases at J, leaving 5 bases unmatched. Germline values: CDR1 MGHRA, CDR2 YSYEKL. DNA for the CDR3: TGCGCCAGCAGCCCCCCAGACAGGGCCTACGAGCAGTACTTC. It specifies CASSPPDRAYEQYF.

The V call is TRBV27, the J call TRBJ2-1; 9 nucleotides align to TRBD2. The V and J ends lost 3 bases and 9 bases, in that order; junction bases with no gene match: 12. The length of the CDR3 is 16 residues. CDR1 is MNHEY, CDR2 SMNVEV, per germline (reference sequence). CDR3 DNA sequence: TGTGCCAGCAGTTTGGTGGCGGGAGGGCCTTACGGTGAGCAGTTCTTC. Its protein product is CASSLVAGGPYGEQFF.

The chain uses TRBV15 and TRBJ1-2; a possible D gene is TRBD1 (6 bases). The CDR3 covers 14 residues. Trimming took off 1 base at V and 5 bases at J, with 11 bases between the two ends. CDR1 and CDR2 from the germline V gene are LNHNV and YYDKDF (reference sequence). The CDR3 here is CATSRGTAIYGYTF. The CDR3, as DNA: TGTGCCACCAGCAGAGGGACAGCCATTTATGGCTACACCTTC.

This chain links TRBV19 with TRBJ2-5; D not resolved. Germline-derived CDR1 and CDR2 are LNHDA and SQIVND (reference sequence). V shed 5 bases and J shed 3 bases, with 10 bases lying between them. The CDR3 spans 13 residues. CDR3 amino acids: CASSEDGEETQYF. The CDR3 DNA sequence: TGTGCCAGTAGTGAGGACGGTGAAGAGACCCAGTACTTC.

The genes are TRBV5-4 and TRBJ2-1; a weak D match, TRBD2 (5 bases). Germline CDR1 is SGHNT and CDR2 is YYREEE (reference sequence). V gave up 3 bases and J gave up 2 bases, with 12 bases separating them. The CDR3 runs 15 residues. CDR3 residues: CASSSTKGAYNEQFF. CDR3 bases: TGTGCCAGCAGCTCGACGAAGGGAGCCTACAATGAGCAGTTCTTC.

The chain couples TRBV27 to TRBJ2-5; D is undetermined. Germline loops: CDR1 MNHEY, CDR2 SMNVEV (reference sequence). The V gene lost 6 bases and the J gene lost 5 bases, with 7 bases spanning the gap. The CDR3 is 11 amino acids. This CDR3 is CASRGKETQYF. Written as DNA, the CDR3 is TGTGCCAGCAGGGGGAAGGAGACCCAGTACTTC.

The rearrangement links TRBV19 to TRBJ1-5; D is unclear. The CDR3 extends over 15 amino acids. Germline lookup yields CDR1 LNHDA and CDR2 SQIVND (reference sequence). V lost 7 bases, J lost 0 bases, and 13 bases lay in between. Written as DNA, the CDR3 is TGTGCCAGTACCCAAGGTACGGATAGCAATCAGCCCCAGCATTTT. This translates into CASTQGTDSNQPQHF.

This CDR3 reads CASSYDRSETQYF. CDR3 sequence (DNA): TGTGCCAGCAGTTATGACAGGTCAGAGACCCAGTACTTC. V is TRBV28 and J is TRBJ2-5, with D possibly TRBD1 on 6 matching bases. The CDR3 is made up of 13 amino acids. Germline V gene lookup returns CDR1 MDHEN and CDR2 SYDVKM. V lost 4 bases and J 4 bases, leaving 10 bases between the germline ends.

The chain carries TRBV28 and TRBJ2-1; D may be TRBD2 (6 bases). CDR3 length equals 15 residues. V lost 8 bases and J 1 base, leaving 15 bases between the germline ends. Germline V lookup: CDR1 MDHEN, CDR2 SYDVKM. The CDR3 DNA reads as TGTGCCAGCGGGCCGGGGGACCCGTCCTACAATGAGCAGTTCTTC. Translated: CASGPGDPSYNEQFF.

This chain connects TRBV2 to TRBJ1-5, with unresolved D. The CDR3 is made up of 14 amino acids. The germline gives CDR1 SNHLY, CDR2 FYNNEI. The V gene lost 2 bases and the J gene lost 3 bases, with 8 bases spanning the gap. The CDR3 loop is CASSEWGINQPQHF. Here the CDR3 DNA reads TGTGCCAGCAGTGAATGGGGTATCAATCAGCCCCAGCATTTT.